A single sample is the source of the 7 T cell receptor beta chains below, sequenced in a study of OX40 agonist ivuxolimab in advanced cancers. Sequencing was performed with immunoSEQ multiplex PCR; in TCRdb, only in-frame clones are kept and a portion is missing. Among 60,000 to 80,000 clones listed, 84% were seen once. Sequenced here: CD4+ or CD8+ T cells sorted from blood, sampled in a trial of the OX40 agonist ivuxolimab. These receptors were obtained from an adult with an advanced solid tumor such as melanoma, head and neck, liver or kidney cancer.

The chain joins TRBV5-1 to TRBJ2-2; no firm D call. CDR1 and CDR2 (germline): SGHRS, YFSETQ. This CDR3 is built from 16 residues. V lost 0 bases and J lost 0, with 9 bases in between. The CDR3 region has the DNA TGCGCCAGCAGCTTGGACGGCCGCCCGAACACCGGGGAGCTGTTTTTT. It encodes CASSLDGRPNTGELFF.

This chain joins TRBV6-6 and TRBJ2-2, with D maybe TRBD2 (5 bases). Trimming removed 5 bases at V and 1 base at J, with 8 bases between. Germline CDR1 and CDR2: MNHNY and SVGAGI (reference sequence). The CDR3 covers 14 residues. CDR3 region: CASSATRNTGELFF. The CDR3 DNA sequence: TGTGCCAGCAGTGCCACTAGGAACACCGGGGAGCTGTTTTTT.

V gene TRBV15 combines with J gene TRBJ2-5; 7 bases fit TRBD1. The CDR3 consists of 15 residues. The germline CDR1 and CDR2 sequences are LNHNV and YYDKDF (reference sequence). The J segment lost 7 bases and the V segment lost 0 bases, leaving 8 bases of the junction unmatched. CDR3 region: CATSREGTVQVTQYF. The CDR3 DNA reads TGTGCCACCAGCAGAGAGGGGACAGTCCAGGTGACCCAGTACTTC.

The chain employs TRBV5-4 and TRBJ2-1; 9 bases fit TRBD2. V lost 4 bases, J lost 6 bases, and 11 bases stayed unmatched. This CDR3 has 16 amino acids. Germline V gene data show CDR1 as SGHNT and CDR2 as YYREEE (reference sequence). The CDR3 DNA is TGTGCCAGCAGCCCCCAAGCGGGAGGCCCTATCAATGAGCAGTTCTTC. This translates into CASSPQAGGPINEQFF.

The V gene is TRBV4-2, the J gene TRBJ2-7, with 8 bases lining up with TRBD2. After removal of 4 bases from V and 2 bases from J, the junction contained 10 bases not matched to a gene. The CDR3 covers 16 residues. The germline CDR1 and CDR2 sequences are LGHNA and YNFKEQ. CDR3 sequence (DNA): TGTGCCAGCAGCCCAGAAGGTGCGGGGGGACCCTACGAGCAGTACTTC. Translation: CASSPEGAGGPYEQYF.

V is TRBV12-2 and J is TRBJ2-1. TRBV12-2 is listed as a pseudogene. There are 17 residues in the CDR3. The CDR3 region has the DNA TGTGCAAGTCGCTTATTTTCGGGGGCTTCGAAGCGTAGTGAGCAGTTCTTC. This translates into CASRLFSGASKRSEQFF.

This chain links TRBV7-9 with TRBJ2-1, with unresolved D. The CDR3 is made up of 14 amino acids. Trimming took 6 bases from V and 5 from J, leaving 14 bases between them. In germline, CDR1 is SEHNR, CDR2 FQNEAQ (reference sequence). This CDR3 is CASSSPLLHNEQFF. The DNA of the CDR3 is TGTGCCAGCAGTTCGCCCCTCCTCCACAATGAGCAGTTCTTC.